Listed below are T cell receptor beta chains from one sample, sequenced in a study of blood T cell repertoires in COVID-19. Repertoires were generated with immunoSEQ multiplex PCR, while TCRdb's copy carries only in-frame clones and drops some. The sample has about 110,000 clones; over 80% are singletons. The sample was peripheral blood. The receptors derive from a woman between 55 and 75 years old with acute or convalescent COVID-19. The CDR3 runs from the conserved cysteine through the conserved F or W. D genes are given only for firm matches. Some rows mark clone size as missing; the rest say once, few, many or name a class of expanded clone.

d_gene: .; abundance: .; j_gene: TRBJ2-1; v_gene: TRBV19; CDR3aa: CASSTLRGNEQFF; CDR3nt: TGTGCCAGTAGTACCCTTAGAGGGAATGAGCAGTTCTTC
d_gene: .; abundance: .; j_gene: TRBJ1-2; v_gene: TRBV14; CDR3aa: CASSLQGEGGYTF; CDR3nt: TGTGCCAGCAGCCTACAGGGTGAGGGTGGCTACACCTTC
d_gene: .; abundance: .; j_gene: TRBJ2-3; v_gene: TRBV9; CDR3aa: CASSAGLGLALSTDTQYF; CDR3nt: TGTGCCAGCAGCGCAGGGCTCGGGTTGGCTTTAAGCACAGATACGCAGTATTTT
d_gene: TRBD1; abundance: .; j_gene: TRBJ1-4; v_gene: TRBV30; CDR3aa: CAWSLQGFGEKLFF; CDR3nt: TGTGCCTGGAGTCTACAGGGGTTCGGGGAAAAACTGTTTTTT
d_gene: .; abundance: .; j_gene: TRBJ1-2; v_gene: TRBV6-5; CDR3aa: CASSNSGKGVNYGYTF; CDR3nt: TGTGCCAGCAGTAACTCAGGGAAGGGGGTTAACTATGGCTACACCTTC
d_gene: TRBD2; abundance: .; j_gene: TRBJ2-1; v_gene: TRBV15; CDR3aa: CATSRDPGGTYNEQFF; CDR3nt: TGTGCCACCAGCAGAGATCCGGGAGGGACCTACAATGAGCAGTTCTTC
d_gene: .; abundance: .; j_gene: TRBJ1-2; v_gene: TRBV6-5; CDR3aa: CASVSVRLWGYTF; CDR3nt: TGTGCCAGCGTAAGTGTGCGGCTATGGGGCTACACCTTC
d_gene: TRBD2; abundance: .; j_gene: TRBJ2-1; v_gene: TRBV2; CDR3aa: CASSDRGLAGVVF; CDR3nt: TGTGCCAGCAGTGATAGGGGACTAGCGGGCGTCGTCTTC
d_gene: .; abundance: once; j_gene: TRBJ1-1; v_gene: TRBV28; CDR3aa: CASSTTGNTEAFF; CDR3nt: TGTGCCAGCAGTACCACAGGGAACACTGAAGCTTTCTTT
d_gene: .; abundance: .; j_gene: TRBJ1-4; v_gene: TRBV2; CDR3aa: CASSEFRVGEKLFF; CDR3nt: TGTGCCAGCAGTGAGTTCAGGGTTGGGGAAAAACTGTTTTTT
d_gene: TRBD2; abundance: .; j_gene: TRBJ2-1; v_gene: TRBV6-5; CDR3aa: CASSYTGLAGYNEQFF; CDR3nt: TGTGCCAGCAGTTACACGGGACTAGCGGGGTACAATGAGCAGTTCTTC
d_gene: .; abundance: .; j_gene: TRBJ1-5; v_gene: TRBV12-5; CDR3aa: CASGSQGPQHF; CDR3nt: TGTGCTAGTGGTTCCCAGGGGCCCCAGCATTTT
d_gene: .; abundance: .; j_gene: TRBJ1-1; v_gene: TRBV20-1; CDR3aa: CSARVAPGAFF; CDR3nt: TGCAGTGCTAGAGTAGCCCCGGGAGCTTTCTTT
d_gene: TRBD2; abundance: .; j_gene: TRBJ2-3; v_gene: TRBV5-1; CDR3aa: CASGSTRLATSDTQYF; CDR3nt: TGCGCCAGCGGCTCGACTAGACTAGCGACCTCAGATACGCAGTATTTT
d_gene: TRBD2; abundance: .; j_gene: TRBJ2-7; v_gene: TRBV4-1; CDR3aa: CASSQDRLAGAKYF; CDR3nt: TGCGCCAGCAGCCAAGATCGGCTAGCGGGGGCCAAGTACTTC
d_gene: .; abundance: few; j_gene: TRBJ1-2; v_gene: TRBV7-9; CDR3aa: CASSFGLGAEEGYTF; CDR3nt: TGTGCCAGCAGCTTTGGGTTGGGGGCAGAGGAAGGCTACACCTTC
d_gene: TRBD1; abundance: .; j_gene: TRBJ2-2; v_gene: TRBV5-6; CDR3aa: CASSPGQGDTGELFF; CDR3nt: TGTGCCAGCAGCCCGGGACAGGGGGACACCGGGGAGCTGTTTTTT
d_gene: .; abundance: .; j_gene: TRBJ2-7; v_gene: TRBV10-3; CDR3aa: CAISAQRSSYEQYF; CDR3nt: TGTGCCATCAGTGCCCAACGGAGCTCCTACGAGCAGTACTTC
d_gene: .; abundance: once; j_gene: TRBJ1-1; v_gene: TRBV30; CDR3aa: CAWTGALGAFF; CDR3nt: TGTGCCTGGACAGGGGCTCTTGGAGCTTTCTTT
d_gene: TRBD2; abundance: .; j_gene: TRBJ2-7; v_gene: TRBV12-5; CDR3aa: CASGLVLTSGAGEQYF; CDR3nt: TGTGCTAGTGGTTTGGTATTAACTAGCGGGGCGGGAGAGCAGTACTTC
d_gene: .; abundance: .; j_gene: TRBJ1-1; v_gene: TRBV5-1; CDR3aa: CASSPTPTGNTEAFF; CDR3nt: TGCGCCAGCAGCCCGACCCCCACAGGTAACACTGAAGCTTTCTTT
d_gene: .; abundance: .; j_gene: TRBJ2-1; v_gene: TRBV5-4; CDR3aa: CASSLGQFLDNEQFF; CDR3nt: TGTGCCAGCAGCTTGGGACAGTTTCTAGACAATGAGCAGTTCTTC
d_gene: .; abundance: .; j_gene: TRBJ1-5; v_gene: TRBV28; CDR3aa: CASRRREVQPQHF; CDR3nt: TGTGCCAGCAGGAGGAGGGAAGTTCAGCCCCAGCATTTT
d_gene: .; abundance: .; j_gene: TRBJ1-1; v_gene: TRBV11-2; CDR3aa: CASSLQGSNTEAFF; CDR3nt: TGTGCCAGCAGCCTTCAGGGGTCGAACACTGAAGCTTTCTTT
d_gene: TRBD1; abundance: .; j_gene: TRBJ1-6; v_gene: TRBV18; CDR3aa: CASSPRQGGESPLHF; CDR3nt: TGTGCCAGCTCACCCAGACAGGGTGGGGAGTCACCCCTCCACTTT
d_gene: TRBD2; abundance: .; j_gene: TRBJ2-7; v_gene: TRBV11-2; CDR3aa: CASSSQRGGFYEQYF; CDR3nt: TGTGCCAGCAGCTCCCAGCGGGGGGGCTTCTACGAGCAGTACTTC
d_gene: TRBD2; abundance: .; j_gene: TRBJ2-3; v_gene: TRBV7-2; CDR3aa: CASSPRGLAGGRGTDTQYF; CDR3nt: TGTGCCAGCAGCCCGAGGGGCCTAGCGGGAGGGCGTGGTACAGATACGCAGTATTTT
d_gene: TRBD1; abundance: .; j_gene: TRBJ2-1; v_gene: TRBV5-1; CDR3aa: CASRGTGDSGEQFF; CDR3nt: TGCGCCAGCAGAGGGACAGGGGACAGCGGTGAGCAGTTCTTC
d_gene: .; abundance: .; j_gene: TRBJ1-2; v_gene: TRBV30; CDR3aa: CAWSSGQLNYGYTF; CDR3nt: TGTGCCTGGAGTTCGGGACAACTTAACTATGGCTACACCTTC
d_gene: TRBD1; abundance: .; j_gene: TRBJ1-6; v_gene: TRBV27; CDR3aa: CASSTGTGPQALHF; CDR3nt: TGTGCCAGCAGTACCGGGACAGGGCCTCAGGCCCTCCACTTT
d_gene: .; abundance: .; j_gene: TRBJ2-3; v_gene: TRBV4-3; CDR3aa: CASSQDPGETQYF; CDR3nt: TGCGCCAGCAGCCAAGATCCGGGGGAAACGCAGTATTTT
d_gene: TRBD2; abundance: .; j_gene: TRBJ2-7; v_gene: TRBV15; CDR3aa: CATSPASGPYEQYF; CDR3nt: TGTGCCACCAGCCCGGCTAGCGGACCCTACGAGCAGTACTTC